This T cell receptor beta chain originates from a study of cytomegalovirus exposure and HLA in healthy donors. Overall study context: Assignment to the Caucasian-associated ancestry cluster applied to less than 85% of the approximately 390 genotyped donors.

PCR used 60 Vbeta primers and 13 Jbeta primers. The repertoire was sequenced with immunoSEQ multiplex PCR; TCRdb's copy has only in-frame clones and lacks some. Of about 200,000 clones in the sample, roughly four fifths were seen once. Comment on this clone: The target antigen is unknown.

V was cut by 3 bases and J by 1 base, with 16 bases left in between. The germline CDR1 and CDR2 sequences are ENHRY and SYGVKD. The CDR3 has 16 residues. Study-level results: An analysis done earlier found most TCR beta V segments productive about 87% or about 30% of the time. Most of the CMV-associated TCR beta chains (in a later analysis) appeared to be HLA-restricted.

The gene calls are TRBV10-3 and TRBJ2-7; a weak D match, TRBD2 (5 bases). Sequencing used PBMCs. The source of this sequence is a woman in her 40s in good health and CMV-seronegative. The CDR3: CAISEAGGMFSYEQYF. The CDR3 DNA reads as TGTGCCATCAGTGAAGCTGGAGGTATGTTTTCCTACGAGCAGTACTTC.